This is a list of T cell receptor beta chains from one sample in a study of blood T cell repertoires in COVID-19. The table came from immunoSEQ multiplex PCR; TCRdb's copy has only in-frame clones and leaves some out. The sample records almost 80,000 clones, around 90% being singletons. Material for sequencing was peripheral blood. These receptors were obtained from a woman older than 75 with acute or convalescent COVID-19. The CDR3 runs from the conserved cysteine through the conserved F or W. Fields, in order: clone size, J gene, V gene, D gene, CDR3 length, CDR3 DNA, CDR3 protein. A D gene is named only where the DNA matches it firmly. Clone size is shown for a subset of rows, as once, few, many or a class of expanded clone.

>-|TRBJ2-6|TRBV7-6|-|17
TGTGCCAGCAGCTCTAGTGTCCCAAACTCTGGGGCCAACGTCCTGACTTTC
CASSSSVPNSGANVLTF
>-|TRBJ1-5|TRBV12-3/TRBV12-4|-|13
TGTGCCAGCAGTTGGTTGGGTTCAGGGCCCCAGCATTTT
CASSWLGSGPQHF
>-|TRBJ2-3|TRBV7-2|-|11
TGTGCCAGCAGCCCGGTCGATACGCAGTATTTT
CASSPVDTQYF
>-|TRBJ1-6|TRBV5-6|-|16
TGTGCCAGCAGCTTGGGGGCCGGGACAACTTATTCACCCCTCCACTTT
CASSLGAGTTYSPLHF
>-|TRBJ2-1|TRBV18|TRBD2|15
TGTGCCAGCTCATCGGGACTAGCGGTGGGCAATGAGCAGTTCTTC
CASSSGLAVGNEQFF
>once|TRBJ1-1|TRBV18|TRBD1|16
TGTGCCAGCTCACTCGGGACAGGGGCCACGAACACTGAAGCTTTCTTT
CASSLGTGATNTEAFF
>-|TRBJ1-2|TRBV6-1|-|15
TGTGCCAGCAGTGAAGGGTCCACAGGTCACTATGGCTACACCTTC
CASSEGSTGHYGYTF
>-|TRBJ1-6|TRBV4-1|TRBD1|16
TGCGCCAGCAGCCGACTGACAGGGACGGGGAATTCACCCCTCCACTTT
CASSRLTGTGNSPLHF
>few|TRBJ2-1|TRBV2|TRBD1|15
TGTGCCAGCAGTGAAGGACAGGGCGGCCACAATGAGCAGTTCTTC
CASSEGQGGHNEQFF
>-|TRBJ2-7|TRBV6-4|TRBD2|15
TGTGCCAGCAGTGTCAAGTGGGGGGGGAACTACGAGCAGTACTTC
CASSVKWGGNYEQYF
>once|TRBJ1-2|TRBV7-2|-|13
TGTGCCAGCAGTCGGGACAATAACTATGGCTACACCTTC
CASSRDNNYGYTF
>-|TRBJ2-3|TRBV19|TRBD2|16
TGTGCCAGTAGTATATATGGGACTAGCTTCACAGATACGCAGTATTTT
CASSIYGTSFTDTQYF
>-|TRBJ2-5|TRBV29-1|TRBD1|14
TGCAGCGTTGAGGACAGGGGGCTAAAAGAGACCCAGTACTTC
CSVEDRGLKETQYF
>-|TRBJ1-3|TRBV5-1|TRBD1|15
TGCGCCAGCAGCTTGGAGGCAGGGGGTTCGAACACCATATATTTT
CASSLEAGGSNTIYF
>once|TRBJ1-2|TRBV15|TRBD1|15
TGTGCCACCAGCAAAACAGGGGGCGTAGACTATGGCTACACCTTC
CATSKTGGVDYGYTF
>once|TRBJ1-2|TRBV7-8|-|16
TGTGCCAGCAGCTTAGAGTATAGGGGTCGAAGGGATGGCTACACCTTC
CASSLEYRGRRDGYTF
>-|TRBJ1-3|TRBV2|-|12
TGTGCCAGCAGACAGGGTGGAAACACCATATATTTT
CASRQGGNTIYF
>-|TRBJ2-1|TRBV19|TRBD2|14
TGTGCCTCCAAGGGAACTAGCGCGTACAATGAGCAGTTCTTC
CASKGTSAYNEQFF
>once|TRBJ2-5|TRBV3-1/TRBV3-2|TRBD2|14
TGTGCCAGCAGCCAAGGACTAGCCTCCGCGGCCCAGTACTTC
CASSQGLASAAQYF
>-|TRBJ2-1|TRBV10-3|TRBD2|14
TGTGCCATCAGGAGCCCGGGGAGGGTAGGTGAGCAGTTCTTC
CAIRSPGRVGEQFF
>once|TRBJ2-3|TRBV3-1/TRBV3-2|-|14
TGTGCCAGCAGCCGACTCGGCGGCACAGATACGCAGTATTTT
CASSRLGGTDTQYF
>-|TRBJ2-6|TRBV4-3|-|18
TGCGCCAGCAGCCAAGGCCCGAGGTGGGGCTTTGGGGCCAACGTCCTGACTTTC
CASSQGPRWGFGANVLTF
>-|TRBJ1-2|TRBV13|TRBD1|15
TGTGCCAGCAGCCCAGGGACAGGGGGCGGCTATGGCTACACCTTC
CASSPGTGGGYGYTF
>-|TRBJ2-2|TRBV19|TRBD2|16
TGTGCCAGTAGTAGTCCAGGGACTAGCAGGACCGGGGAGCTGTTTTTT
CASSSPGTSRTGELFF
>-|TRBJ2-7|TRBV18|TRBD1|13
TGTGCCAGCTCCGGGACAGGGGTCGCCGAGCAGTACTTC
CASSGTGVAEQYF